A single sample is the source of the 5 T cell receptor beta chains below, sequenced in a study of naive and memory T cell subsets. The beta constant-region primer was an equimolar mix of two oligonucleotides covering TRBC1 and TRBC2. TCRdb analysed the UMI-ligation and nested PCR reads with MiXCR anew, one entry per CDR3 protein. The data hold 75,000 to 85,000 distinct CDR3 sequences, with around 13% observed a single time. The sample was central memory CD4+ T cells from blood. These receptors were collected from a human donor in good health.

The CDR3 reads CASSQDLGGQGDIQYF. The CDR3 nucleotides read TGTGCCAGCAGCCAAGATTTAGGAGGACAGGGGGACATTCAGTACTTC. V and J are TRBV3-1 and TRBJ2-4, with TRBD1 matching over 10 bases. CDR1 is LGHDT and CDR2 is YNNKEL in the germline V gene (reference sequence). The V segment lost 0 bases and the J segment 8 bases; nucleotides outside the gene matches: 7. The CDR3 is 16 amino acids.

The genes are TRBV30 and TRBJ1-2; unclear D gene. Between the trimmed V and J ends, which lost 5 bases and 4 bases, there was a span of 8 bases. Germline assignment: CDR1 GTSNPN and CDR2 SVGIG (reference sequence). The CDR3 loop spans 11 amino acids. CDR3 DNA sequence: TGTGCCTGGTATCTGGGCTATGGCTACACCTTC. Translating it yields CAWYLGYGYTF.

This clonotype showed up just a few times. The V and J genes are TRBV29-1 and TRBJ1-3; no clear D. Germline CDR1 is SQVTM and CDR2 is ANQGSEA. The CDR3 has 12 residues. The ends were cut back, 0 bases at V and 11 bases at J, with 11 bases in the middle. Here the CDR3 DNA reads TGCAGCGTTGAAGATCTAGGGAGTCCCATATATTTT. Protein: CSVEDLGSPIYF.

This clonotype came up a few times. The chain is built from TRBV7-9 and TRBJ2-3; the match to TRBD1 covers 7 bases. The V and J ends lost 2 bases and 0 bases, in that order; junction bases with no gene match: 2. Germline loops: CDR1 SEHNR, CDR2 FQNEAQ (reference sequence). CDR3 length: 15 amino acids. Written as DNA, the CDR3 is TGTGCCAGCAGCTTACGGGACAGCAGCACAGATACGCAGTATTTT. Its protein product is CASSLRDSSTDTQYF.

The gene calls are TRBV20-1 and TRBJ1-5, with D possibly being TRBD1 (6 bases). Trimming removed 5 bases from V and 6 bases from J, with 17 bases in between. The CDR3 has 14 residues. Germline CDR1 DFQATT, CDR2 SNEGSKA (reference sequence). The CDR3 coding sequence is TGCAGTGCTCGGACAGCTGAACGCTCTCAGCCCCAGCATTTT. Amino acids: CSARTAERSQPQHF.